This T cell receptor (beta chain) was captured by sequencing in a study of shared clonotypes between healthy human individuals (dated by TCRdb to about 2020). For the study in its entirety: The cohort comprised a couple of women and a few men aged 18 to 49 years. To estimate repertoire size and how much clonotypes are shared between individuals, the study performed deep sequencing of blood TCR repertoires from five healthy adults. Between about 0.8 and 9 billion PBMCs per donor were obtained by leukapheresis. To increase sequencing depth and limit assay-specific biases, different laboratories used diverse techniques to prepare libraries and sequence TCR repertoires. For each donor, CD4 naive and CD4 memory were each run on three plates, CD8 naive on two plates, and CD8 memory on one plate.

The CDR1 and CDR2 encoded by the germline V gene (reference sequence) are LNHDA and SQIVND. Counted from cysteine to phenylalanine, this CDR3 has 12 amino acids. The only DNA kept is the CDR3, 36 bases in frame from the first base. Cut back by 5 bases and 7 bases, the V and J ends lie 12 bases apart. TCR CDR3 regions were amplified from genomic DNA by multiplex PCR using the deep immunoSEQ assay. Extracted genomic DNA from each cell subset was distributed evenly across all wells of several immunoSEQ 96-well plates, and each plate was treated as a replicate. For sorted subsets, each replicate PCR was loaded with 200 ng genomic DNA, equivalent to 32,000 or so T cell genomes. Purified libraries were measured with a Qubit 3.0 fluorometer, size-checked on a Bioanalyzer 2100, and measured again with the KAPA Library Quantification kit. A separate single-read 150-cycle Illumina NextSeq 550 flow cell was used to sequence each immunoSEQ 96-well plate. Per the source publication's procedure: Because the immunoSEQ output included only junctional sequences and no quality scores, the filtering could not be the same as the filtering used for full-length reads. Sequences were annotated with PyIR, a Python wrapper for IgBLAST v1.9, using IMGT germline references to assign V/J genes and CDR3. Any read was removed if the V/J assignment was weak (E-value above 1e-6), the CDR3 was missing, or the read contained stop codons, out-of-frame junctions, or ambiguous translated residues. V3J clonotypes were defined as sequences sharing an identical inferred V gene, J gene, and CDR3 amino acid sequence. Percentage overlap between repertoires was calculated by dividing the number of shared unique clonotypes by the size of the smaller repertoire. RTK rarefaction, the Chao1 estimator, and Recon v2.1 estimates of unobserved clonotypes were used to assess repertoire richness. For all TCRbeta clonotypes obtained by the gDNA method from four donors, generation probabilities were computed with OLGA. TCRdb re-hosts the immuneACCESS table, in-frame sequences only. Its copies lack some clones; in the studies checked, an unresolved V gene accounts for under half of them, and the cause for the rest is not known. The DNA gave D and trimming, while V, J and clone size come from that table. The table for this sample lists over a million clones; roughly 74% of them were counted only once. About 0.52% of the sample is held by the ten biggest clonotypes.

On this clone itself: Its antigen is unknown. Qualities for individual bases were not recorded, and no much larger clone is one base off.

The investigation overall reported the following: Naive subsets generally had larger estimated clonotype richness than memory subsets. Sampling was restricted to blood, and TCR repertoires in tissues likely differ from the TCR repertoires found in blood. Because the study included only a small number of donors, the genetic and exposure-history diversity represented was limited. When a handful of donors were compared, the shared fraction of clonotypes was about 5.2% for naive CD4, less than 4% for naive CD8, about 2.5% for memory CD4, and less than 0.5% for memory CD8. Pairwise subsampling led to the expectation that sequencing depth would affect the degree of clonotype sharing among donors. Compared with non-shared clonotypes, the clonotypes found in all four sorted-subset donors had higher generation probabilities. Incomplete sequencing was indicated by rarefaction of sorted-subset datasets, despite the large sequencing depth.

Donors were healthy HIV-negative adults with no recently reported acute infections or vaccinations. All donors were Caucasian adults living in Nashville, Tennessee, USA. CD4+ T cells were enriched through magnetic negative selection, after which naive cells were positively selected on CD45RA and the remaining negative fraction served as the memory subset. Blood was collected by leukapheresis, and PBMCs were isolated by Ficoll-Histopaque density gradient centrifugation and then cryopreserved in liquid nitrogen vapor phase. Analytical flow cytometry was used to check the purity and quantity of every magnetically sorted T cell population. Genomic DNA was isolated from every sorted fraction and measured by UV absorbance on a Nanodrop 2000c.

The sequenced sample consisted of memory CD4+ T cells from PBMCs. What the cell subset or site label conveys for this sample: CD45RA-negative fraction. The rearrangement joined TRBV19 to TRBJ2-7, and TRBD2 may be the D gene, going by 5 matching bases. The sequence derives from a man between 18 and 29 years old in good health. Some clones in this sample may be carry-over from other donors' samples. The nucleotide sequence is TGTGCCAGTAGTTCGGGGTCTTGGGAGCAGTACTTC. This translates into CASSSGSWEQYF.